This T cell receptor (beta chain) is from a study of cytomegalovirus exposure and HLA in healthy donors. For the study at large: Genetic ancestry analysis placed approximately 79% of the approximately 400 donors that were genotyped in the Caucasian-associated cluster. Points from the study as a whole: Information on immune exposure was restricted to one variable (CMV serostatus). The HLA-A and HLA-B alleles of most subjects were reportedly predicted accurately from TCR beta sequences. Among TCR beta chains of equal frequency, HLA-associated ones were more clonally expanded in a later analysis.

13 Jbeta primers and 60 Vbeta primers were used for the PCR. Profiled with immunoSEQ multiplex PCR; TCRdb holds only in-frame clones, not every one. The top ten hold around 1.5% of the sample, which has 150,000 to 190,000 clones, roughly 80% seen once. The V end was cut by 9 bases, the J end by 2 bases, with 14 bases between. This CDR3 comprises 13 residues. Germline CDR1 reads LNHDA; CDR2 reads SQIVND (reference sequence). For this clone: Its antigen is currently unknown.

The rearrangement joins TRBV19 to TRBJ2-7; D gene unclear. Sequenced material: PBMCs. The source of this sequence is a man aged 18 to 30 in good health and CMV-seronegative. This chain's CDR3 is CARDNLSPYEQYF. The CDR3 DNA reads as TGTGCCAGAGACAATCTTAGTCCCTACGAGCAGTACTTC. Looking up the rest from reference TRBV19 and TRBJ2-7 gives the full variable domain: DGGITQSPKYLFRKEGQNVTLSCEQNLNHDAMYWYRQDPGQGLRLIYYSQIVNDFQKGDIAEGYSVSREKKESFPLTVTSAQKNPTAFYLCARDNLSPYEQYFGPGTRLTVT.